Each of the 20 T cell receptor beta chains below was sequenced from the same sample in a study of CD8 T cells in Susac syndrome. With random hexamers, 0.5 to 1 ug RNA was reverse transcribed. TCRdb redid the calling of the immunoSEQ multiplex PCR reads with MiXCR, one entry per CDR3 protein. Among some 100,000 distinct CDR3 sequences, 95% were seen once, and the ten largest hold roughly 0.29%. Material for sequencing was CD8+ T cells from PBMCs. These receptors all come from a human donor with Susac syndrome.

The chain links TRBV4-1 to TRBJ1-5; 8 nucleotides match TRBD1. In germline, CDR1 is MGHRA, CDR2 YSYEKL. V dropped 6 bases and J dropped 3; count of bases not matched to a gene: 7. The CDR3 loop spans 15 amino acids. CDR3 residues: CASSHPGGNNQPQHF. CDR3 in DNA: TGCGCCAGCAGTCACCCAGGGGGCAACAATCAGCCCCAGCATTTT.

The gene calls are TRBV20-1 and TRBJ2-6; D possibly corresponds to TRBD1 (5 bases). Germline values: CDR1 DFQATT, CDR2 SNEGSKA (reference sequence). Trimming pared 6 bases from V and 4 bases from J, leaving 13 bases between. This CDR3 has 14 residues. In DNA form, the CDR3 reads TGCAGTGCATCCGACAGAGCGGGGGCCAACGTCCTGACTTTC. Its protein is CSASDRAGANVLTF.

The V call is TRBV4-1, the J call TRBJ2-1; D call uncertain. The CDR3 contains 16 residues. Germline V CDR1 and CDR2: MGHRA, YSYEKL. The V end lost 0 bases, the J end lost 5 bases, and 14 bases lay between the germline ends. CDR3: CASSQDRAATHNEQFF. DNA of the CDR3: TGCGCCAGCAGCCAAGACCGGGCCGCGACCCACAATGAGCAGTTCTTC.

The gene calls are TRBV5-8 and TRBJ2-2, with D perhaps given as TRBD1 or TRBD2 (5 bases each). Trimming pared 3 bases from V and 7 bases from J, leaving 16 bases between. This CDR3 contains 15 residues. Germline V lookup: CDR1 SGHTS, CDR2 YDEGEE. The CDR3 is CASSYGAWEIGELFF. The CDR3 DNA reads TGTGCCAGCAGCTACGGGGCATGGGAGATCGGGGAGCTGTTTTTT. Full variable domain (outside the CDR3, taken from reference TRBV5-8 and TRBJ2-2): EAGVTQSPTHLIKTRGQQATLRCSPISGHTSVYWYQQALGLGLQFLLWYDEGEERNRGNFPPRFSGRQFPNYSSELNVNALELEDSALYLCASSYGAWEIGELFFGEGSRLTVL.

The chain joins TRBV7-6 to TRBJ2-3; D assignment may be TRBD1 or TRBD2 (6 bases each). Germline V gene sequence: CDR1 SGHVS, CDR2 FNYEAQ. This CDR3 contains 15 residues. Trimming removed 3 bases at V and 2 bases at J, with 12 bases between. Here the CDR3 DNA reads TGTGCCAGCAGCTTTCGAGGGGGGACCACAGATACGCAGTATTTT. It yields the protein CASSFRGGTTDTQYF.

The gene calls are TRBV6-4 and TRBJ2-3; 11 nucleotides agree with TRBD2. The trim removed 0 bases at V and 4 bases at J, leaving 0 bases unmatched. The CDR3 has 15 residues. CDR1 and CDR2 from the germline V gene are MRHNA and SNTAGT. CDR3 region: CASSDSSGGADTQYF. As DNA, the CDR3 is TGTGCCAGCAGTGACTCTAGCGGGGGGGCAGATACGCAGTATTTT.

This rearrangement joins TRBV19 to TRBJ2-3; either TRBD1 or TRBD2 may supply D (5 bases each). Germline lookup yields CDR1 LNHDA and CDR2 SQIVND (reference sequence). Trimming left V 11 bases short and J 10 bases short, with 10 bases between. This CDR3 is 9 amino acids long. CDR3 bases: TGTGCCGCCGGGGCTCCGCAGTATTTT. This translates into CAAGAPQYF.

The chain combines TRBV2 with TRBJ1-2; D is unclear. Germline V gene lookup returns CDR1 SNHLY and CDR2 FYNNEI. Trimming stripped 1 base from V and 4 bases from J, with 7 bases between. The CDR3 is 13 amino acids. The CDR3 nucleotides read TGTGCCAGCAGTGAAGACCCCATCTATGGCTACACCTTC. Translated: CASSEDPIYGYTF.

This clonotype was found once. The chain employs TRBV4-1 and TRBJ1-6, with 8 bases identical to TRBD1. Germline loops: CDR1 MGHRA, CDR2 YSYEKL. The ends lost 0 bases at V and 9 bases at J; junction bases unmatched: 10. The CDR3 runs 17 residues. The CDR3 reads CASSQDRQGALTSPLHF. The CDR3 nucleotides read TGCGCCAGCAGCCAAGATAGGCAGGGGGCGTTAACTTCACCCCTCCACTTT.

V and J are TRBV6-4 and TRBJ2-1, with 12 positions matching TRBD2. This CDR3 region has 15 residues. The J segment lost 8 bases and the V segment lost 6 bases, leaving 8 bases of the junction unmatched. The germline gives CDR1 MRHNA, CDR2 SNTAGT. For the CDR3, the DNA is TGTGCCAGCAGCCCGACTAGCGGGGGTGGGGATGAGCAGTTCTTC. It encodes CASSPTSGGGDEQFF.

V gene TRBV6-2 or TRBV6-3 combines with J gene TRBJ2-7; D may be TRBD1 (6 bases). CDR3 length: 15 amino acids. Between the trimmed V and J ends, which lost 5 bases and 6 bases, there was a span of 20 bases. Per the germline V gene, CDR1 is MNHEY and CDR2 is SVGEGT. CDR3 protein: CASSTPDRPRGEQYF. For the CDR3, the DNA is TGTGCCAGCAGTACGCCCGACAGGCCCAGGGGCGAGCAGTACTTC.

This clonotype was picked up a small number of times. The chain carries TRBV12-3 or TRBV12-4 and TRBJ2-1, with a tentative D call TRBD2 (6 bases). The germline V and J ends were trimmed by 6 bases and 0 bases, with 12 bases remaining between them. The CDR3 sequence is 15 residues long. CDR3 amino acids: CASSLTSGSYNEQFF. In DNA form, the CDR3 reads TGTGCCAGCAGCTTGACTAGTGGCTCCTACAATGAGCAGTTCTTC.

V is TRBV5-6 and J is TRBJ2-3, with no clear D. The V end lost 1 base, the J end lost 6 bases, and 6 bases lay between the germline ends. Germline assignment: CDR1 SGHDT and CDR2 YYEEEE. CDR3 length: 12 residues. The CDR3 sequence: CASSLLVDTQYF. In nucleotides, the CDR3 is TGTGCCAGCAGCTTGCTCGTGGATACGCAGTATTTT.

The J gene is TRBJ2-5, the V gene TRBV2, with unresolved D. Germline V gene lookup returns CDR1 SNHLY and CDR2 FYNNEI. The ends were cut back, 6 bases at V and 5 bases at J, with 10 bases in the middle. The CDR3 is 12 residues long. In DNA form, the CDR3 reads TGTGCCAGCAGGAACGGGTGGGAGACCCAGTACTTC. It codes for CASRNGWETQYF.

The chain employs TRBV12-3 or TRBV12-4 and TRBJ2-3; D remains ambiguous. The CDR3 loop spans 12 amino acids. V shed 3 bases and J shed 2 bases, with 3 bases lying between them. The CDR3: CASSFPTDTQYF. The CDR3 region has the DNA TGTGCCAGCAGTTTCCCCACAGATACGCAGTATTTT.

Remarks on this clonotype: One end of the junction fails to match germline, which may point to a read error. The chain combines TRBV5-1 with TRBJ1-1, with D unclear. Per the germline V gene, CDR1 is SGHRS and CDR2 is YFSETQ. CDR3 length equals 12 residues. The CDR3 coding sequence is TGCGCCAGCAGCTTAGGGAACTCTGAAGCTTTCTTT. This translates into CASSLGNSEAFF. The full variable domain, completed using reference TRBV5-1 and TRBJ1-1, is KAGVTQTPRYLIKTRGQQVTLSCSPISGHRSVSWYQQTPGQGLQFLFEYFSETQRNKGNFPGRFSGRQFSNSRSEMNVSTLELGDSALYLCASSLGNSEAFFGQGTRLTVV.

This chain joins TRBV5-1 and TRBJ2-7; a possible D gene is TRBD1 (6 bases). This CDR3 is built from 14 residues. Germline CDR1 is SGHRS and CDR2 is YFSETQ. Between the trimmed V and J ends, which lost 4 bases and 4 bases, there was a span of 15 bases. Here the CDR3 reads CASSKDSKVYEQYF. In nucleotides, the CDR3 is TGCGCCAGCAGCAAGGACAGTAAAGTTTACGAGCAGTACTTC.

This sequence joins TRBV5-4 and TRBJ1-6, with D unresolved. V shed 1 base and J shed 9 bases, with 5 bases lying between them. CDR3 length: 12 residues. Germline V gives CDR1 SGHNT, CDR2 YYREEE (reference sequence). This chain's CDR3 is CASSLWGSPLHF. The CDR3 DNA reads TGTGCCAGCAGCTTGTGGGGTTCACCCCTCCACTTT.

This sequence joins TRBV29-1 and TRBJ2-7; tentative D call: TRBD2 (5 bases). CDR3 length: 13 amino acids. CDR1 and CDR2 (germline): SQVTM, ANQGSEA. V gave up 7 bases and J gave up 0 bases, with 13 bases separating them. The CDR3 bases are TGCAGCGAGTCATGCGGGCACTCCTACGAGCAGTACTTC. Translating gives CSESCGHSYEQYF.

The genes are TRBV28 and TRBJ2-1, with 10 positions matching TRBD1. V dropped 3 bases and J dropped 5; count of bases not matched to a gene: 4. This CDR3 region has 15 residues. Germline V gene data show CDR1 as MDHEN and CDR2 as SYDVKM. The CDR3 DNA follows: TGTGCCAGCAGTTTCACAGGACAGGGGGACAATGAGCAGTTCTTC. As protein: CASSFTGQGDNEQFF. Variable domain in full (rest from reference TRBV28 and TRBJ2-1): DVKVTQSSRYLVKRTGEKVFLECVQDMDHENMFWYRQDPGLGLRLIYFSYDVKMKEKGDIPEGYSVSREKKERFSLILESASTNQTSMYLCASSFTGQGDNEQFFGPGTRLTVL.